This T cell receptor beta chain was sequenced in a study of early T cells in non-severe SARS-CoV-2 infection. The overall study: The study sequenced bulk RNA from unsorted whole blood, with chains unpaired.

Deletions cut 5 bases from V and 2 bases from J, with 17 bases between. This CDR3 comprises 16 residues. Germline-derived CDR1 and CDR2 are SSHAT and FNYEAQ (reference sequence). About this clonotype: Its antigen is unknown.

Researchers tagged individual cDNA molecules with unique molecular identifiers. MiXCR was run by TCRdb on the 5' RACE reads, yielding one entry per CDR3 protein. The table has around 44,000 distinct CDR3 sequences, 7.7% seen once. The study, taken as a whole, reports: Matching against VDJdb likely underestimated virus-specific expansions, favoring anti-spike CD8.

The TCR originated in an adult who was a healthcare worker with PCR-confirmed SARS-CoV-2 infection or an uninfected control (not recorded which). The sample taken for sequencing was whole blood. The chain is built from TRBV7-7 and TRBJ2-3; D is possibly TRBD2 (6 bases). For the CDR3, the DNA is TGTGCCAGCAGCAGAGGCGGGGATGCCTCCACAGATACGCAGTATTTT. It encodes CASSRGGDASTDTQYF.